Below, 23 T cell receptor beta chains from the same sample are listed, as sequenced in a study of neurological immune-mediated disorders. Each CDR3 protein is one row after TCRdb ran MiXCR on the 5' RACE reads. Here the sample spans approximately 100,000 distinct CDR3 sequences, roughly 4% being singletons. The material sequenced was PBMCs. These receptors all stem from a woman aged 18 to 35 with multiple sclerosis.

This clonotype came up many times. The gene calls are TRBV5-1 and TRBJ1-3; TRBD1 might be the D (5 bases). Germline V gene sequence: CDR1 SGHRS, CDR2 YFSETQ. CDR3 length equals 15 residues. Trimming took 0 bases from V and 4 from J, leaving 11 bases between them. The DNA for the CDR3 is TGCGCCAGCAGCTTGGGAGAGACAGCCGGAAACACCATATATTTT. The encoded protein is CASSLGETAGNTIYF. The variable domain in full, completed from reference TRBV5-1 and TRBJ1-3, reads KAGVTQTPRYLIKTRGQQVTLSCSPISGHRSVSWYQQTPGQGLQFLFEYFSETQRNKGNFPGRFSGRQFSNSRSEMNVSTLELGDSALYLCASSLGETAGNTIYFGEGSWLTVV.

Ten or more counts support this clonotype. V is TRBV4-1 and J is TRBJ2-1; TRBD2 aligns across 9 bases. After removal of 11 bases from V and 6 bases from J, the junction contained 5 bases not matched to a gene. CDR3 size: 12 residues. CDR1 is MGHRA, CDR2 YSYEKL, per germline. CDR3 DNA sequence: TGCGCCGCCGGGACTAGCTTCAATGAGCAGTTCTTC. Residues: CAAGTSFNEQFF.

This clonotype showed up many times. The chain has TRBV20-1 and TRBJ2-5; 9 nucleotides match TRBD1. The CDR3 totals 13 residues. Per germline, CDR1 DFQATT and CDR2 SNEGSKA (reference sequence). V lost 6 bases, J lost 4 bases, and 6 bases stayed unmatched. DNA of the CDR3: TGCAGTGCCTTGACAGGGGGTAGAGAGACCCAGTACTTC. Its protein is CSALTGGRETQYF.

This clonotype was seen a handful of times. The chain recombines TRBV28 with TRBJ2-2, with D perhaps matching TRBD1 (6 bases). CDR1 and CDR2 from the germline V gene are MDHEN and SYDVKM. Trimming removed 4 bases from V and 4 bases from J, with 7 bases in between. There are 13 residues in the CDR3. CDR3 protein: CASSWDTTGELFF. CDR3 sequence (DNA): TGTGCCAGCAGTTGGGACACCACCGGGGAGCTGTTTTTT.

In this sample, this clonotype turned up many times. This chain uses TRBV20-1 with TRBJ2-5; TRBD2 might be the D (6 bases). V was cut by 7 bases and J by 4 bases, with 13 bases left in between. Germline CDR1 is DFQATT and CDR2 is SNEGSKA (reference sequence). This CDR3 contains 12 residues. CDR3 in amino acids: CSVYFGRETQYF. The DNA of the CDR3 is TGCAGTGTATATTTCGGGAGAGAGACCCAGTACTTC.

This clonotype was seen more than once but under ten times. CDR3 loop: CASSLQGSVNQPQHF. CDR3 DNA: TGTGCCAGCAGCTTACAGGGGTCTGTCAATCAGCCCCAGCATTTT. The chain uses TRBV7-2 and TRBJ1-5, with D possibly matching TRBD1 (6 bases). Trimming took off 2 bases at V and 3 bases at J, with 11 bases between the two ends. Germline loops: CDR1 SGHTA, CDR2 FQGNSA. The CDR3 has 15 amino acids.

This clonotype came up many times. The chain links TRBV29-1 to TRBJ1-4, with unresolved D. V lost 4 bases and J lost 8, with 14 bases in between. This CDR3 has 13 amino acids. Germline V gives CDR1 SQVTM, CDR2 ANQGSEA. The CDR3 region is CSVARGSDEKLFF. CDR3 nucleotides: TGCAGCGTTGCACGGGGAAGTGACGAAAAACTGTTTTTT.

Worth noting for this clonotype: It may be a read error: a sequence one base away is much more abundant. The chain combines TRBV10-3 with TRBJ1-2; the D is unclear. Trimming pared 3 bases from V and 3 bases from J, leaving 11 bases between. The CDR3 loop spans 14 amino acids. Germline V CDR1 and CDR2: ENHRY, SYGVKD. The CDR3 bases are TGTGCCATCAGTGACATGAAGGAGGACTATGGCTACACCTTC. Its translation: CAISDMKEDYGYTF.

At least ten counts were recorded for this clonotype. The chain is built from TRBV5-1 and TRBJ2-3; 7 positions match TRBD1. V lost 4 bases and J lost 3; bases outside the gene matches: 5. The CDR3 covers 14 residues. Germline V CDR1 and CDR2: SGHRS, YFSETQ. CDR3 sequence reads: CASSRDRTTDTQYF. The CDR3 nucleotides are TGCGCCAGCAGCCGGGACAGAACTACAGATACGCAGTATTTT. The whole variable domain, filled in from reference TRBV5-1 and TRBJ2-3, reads KAGVTQTPRYLIKTRGQQVTLSCSPISGHRSVSWYQQTPGQGLQFLFEYFSETQRNKGNFPGRFSGRQFSNSRSEMNVSTLELGDSALYLCASSRDRTTDTQYFGPGTRLTVL.

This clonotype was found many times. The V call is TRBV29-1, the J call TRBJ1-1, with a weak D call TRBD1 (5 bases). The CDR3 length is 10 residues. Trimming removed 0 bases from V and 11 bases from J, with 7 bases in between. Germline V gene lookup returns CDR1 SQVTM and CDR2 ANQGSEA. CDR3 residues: CSVEEGAAFF. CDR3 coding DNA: TGCAGCGTTGAAGAAGGGGCGGCTTTCTTT.

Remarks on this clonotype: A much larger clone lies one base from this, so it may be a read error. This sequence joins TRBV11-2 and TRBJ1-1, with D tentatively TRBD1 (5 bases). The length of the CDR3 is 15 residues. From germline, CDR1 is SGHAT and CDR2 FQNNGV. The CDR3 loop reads CSSSRGGRSNTEAFF. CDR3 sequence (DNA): TGTTCCAGCAGCCGTGGGGGACGGTCGAACACTGAAGCTTTCTTT. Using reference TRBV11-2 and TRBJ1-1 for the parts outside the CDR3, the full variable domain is EAGVAQSPRYKIIEKRQSVAFWCNPISGHATLYWYQQILGQGPKLLIQFQNNGVVDDSQLPKDRFSAERLKGVDSTLKIQPAKLEDSAVYLCSSSRGGRSNTEAFFGQGTRLTVV.

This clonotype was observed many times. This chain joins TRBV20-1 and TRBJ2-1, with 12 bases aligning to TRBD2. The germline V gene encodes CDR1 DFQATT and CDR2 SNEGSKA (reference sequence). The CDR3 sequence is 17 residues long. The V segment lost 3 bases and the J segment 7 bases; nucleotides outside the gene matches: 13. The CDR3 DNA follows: TGCAGTGCTAGGCCGCGGGAACTAGCGGGAGGAAGGAATGAGCAGTTCTTC. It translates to CSARPRELAGGRNEQFF.

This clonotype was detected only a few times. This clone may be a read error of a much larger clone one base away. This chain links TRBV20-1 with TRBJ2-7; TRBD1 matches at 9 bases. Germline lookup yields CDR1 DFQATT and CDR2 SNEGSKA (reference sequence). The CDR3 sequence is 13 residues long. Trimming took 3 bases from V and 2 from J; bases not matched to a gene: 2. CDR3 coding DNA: TGCAGTGCTAGTCGGGACAGGGCCTACGAGCAGTACTTC. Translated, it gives CSASRDRAYEQYF.

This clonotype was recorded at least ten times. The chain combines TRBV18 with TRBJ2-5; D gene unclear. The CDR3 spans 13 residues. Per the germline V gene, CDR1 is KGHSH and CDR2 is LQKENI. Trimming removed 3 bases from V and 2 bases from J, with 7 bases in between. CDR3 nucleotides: TGTGCCAGCTCACCGGGCGCGCAAGAGACCCAGTACTTC. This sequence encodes CASSPGAQETQYF.

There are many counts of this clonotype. Here the CDR3 reads CSARDWRASTDTQYF. The DNA for the CDR3 is TGCAGTGCTAGAGATTGGCGGGCTAGCACAGATACGCAGTATTTT. The V and J genes are TRBV20-1 and TRBJ2-3, with a weak D call TRBD2 (5 bases). V shed 0 bases and J shed 0 bases, with 10 bases lying between them. Germline assignment: CDR1 DFQATT and CDR2 SNEGSKA (reference sequence). The CDR3 consists of 15 residues.

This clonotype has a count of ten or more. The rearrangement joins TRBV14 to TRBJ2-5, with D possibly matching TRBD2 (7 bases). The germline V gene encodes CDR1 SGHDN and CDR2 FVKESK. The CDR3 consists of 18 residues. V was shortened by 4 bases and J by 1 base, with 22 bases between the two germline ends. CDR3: CASSPRVGTGGLQETQYF. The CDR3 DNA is TGTGCCAGCAGCCCCCGGGTGGGGACGGGGGGCCTCCAAGAGACCCAGTACTTC.

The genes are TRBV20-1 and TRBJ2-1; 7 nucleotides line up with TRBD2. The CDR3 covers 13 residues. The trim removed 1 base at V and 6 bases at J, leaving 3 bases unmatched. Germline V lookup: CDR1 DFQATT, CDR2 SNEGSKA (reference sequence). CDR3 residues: CSARAGGLNEQFF. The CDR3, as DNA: TGCAGTGCTAGAGCGGGAGGCCTCAATGAGCAGTTCTTC.

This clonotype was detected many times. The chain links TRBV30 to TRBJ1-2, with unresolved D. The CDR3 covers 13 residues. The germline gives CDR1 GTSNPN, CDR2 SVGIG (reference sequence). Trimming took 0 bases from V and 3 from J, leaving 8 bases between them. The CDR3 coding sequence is TGTGCCTGGAGTGTGGCAGAGGACTATGGCTACACCTTC. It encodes CAWSVAEDYGYTF.

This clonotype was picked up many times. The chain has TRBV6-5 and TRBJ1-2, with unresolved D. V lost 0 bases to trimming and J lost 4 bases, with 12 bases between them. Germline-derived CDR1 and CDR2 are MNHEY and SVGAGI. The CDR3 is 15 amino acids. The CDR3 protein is CASSYSGSDPYGYTF. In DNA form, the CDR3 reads TGTGCCAGCAGTTACTCTGGATCCGATCCCTATGGCTACACCTTC.

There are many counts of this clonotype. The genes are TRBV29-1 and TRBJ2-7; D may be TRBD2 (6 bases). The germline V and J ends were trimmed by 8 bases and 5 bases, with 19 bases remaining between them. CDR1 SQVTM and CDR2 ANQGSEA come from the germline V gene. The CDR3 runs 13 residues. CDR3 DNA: TGCAGCTGGGCCTGGAGTAGCGGCGACGAGCAGTACTTC. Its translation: CSWAWSSGDEQYF.

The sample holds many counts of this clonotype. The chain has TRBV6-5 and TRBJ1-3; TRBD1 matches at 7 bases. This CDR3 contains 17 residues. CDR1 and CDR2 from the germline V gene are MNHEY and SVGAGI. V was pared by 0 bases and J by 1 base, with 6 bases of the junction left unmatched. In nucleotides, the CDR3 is TGTGCCAGCAGTTACTCAGGGGGCCCCGGGTCTGGAAACACCATATATTTT. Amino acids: CASSYSGGPGSGNTIYF.

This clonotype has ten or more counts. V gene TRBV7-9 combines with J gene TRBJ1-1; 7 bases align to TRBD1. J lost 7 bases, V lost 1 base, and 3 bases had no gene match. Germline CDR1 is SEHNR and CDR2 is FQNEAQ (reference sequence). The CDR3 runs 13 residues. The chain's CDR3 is CASSLVQGGEAFF. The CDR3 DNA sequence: TGTGCCAGCAGCTTAGTCCAGGGGGGTGAAGCTTTCTTT.

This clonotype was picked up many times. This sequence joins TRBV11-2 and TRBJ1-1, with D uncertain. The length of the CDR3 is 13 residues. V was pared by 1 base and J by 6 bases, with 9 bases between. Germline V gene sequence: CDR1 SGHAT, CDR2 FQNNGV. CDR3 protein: CASSLVGEAEAFF. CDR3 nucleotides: TGTGCCAGCAGCTTAGTCGGCGAAGCTGAAGCTTTCTTT. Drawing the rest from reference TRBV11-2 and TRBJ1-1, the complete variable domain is EAGVAQSPRYKIIEKRQSVAFWCNPISGHATLYWYQQILGQGPKLLIQFQNNGVVDDSQLPKDRFSAERLKGVDSTLKIQPAKLEDSAVYLCASSLVGEAEAFFGQGTRLTVV.